In its sample, the clone carrying this TCR beta chain was seen many times. The antigen is unknown. Each CDR3 protein is one row after TCRdb ran MiXCR on the RACE reads. This table has 34,000 or so distinct CDR3 sequences, 10% appearing once. Trimming stripped 5 bases from V and 7 bases from J, with 12 bases between. Germline V lookup: CDR1 SGHAT, CDR2 FQNNGV. The CDR3 sequence is 13 residues long. The data are from a study of human T cells and chemical hapten exposure. Whole-study findings and limits: Expanded TCRs produced significantly more large CDR3 similarity clusters than controls did. Positive correlation was observed between PT1 expanded TCR counts and patch test score. Alopecia in the donors means their immune response may deviate from healthy people's.

Specified time point: pre-sensitization, week 0. Specified treatment: therapeutic diphenylcyclopropenone sensitization with weekly scalp DPC. Blood, whole and unfractionated, served as the source for total RNA extraction. The rearrangement uses TRBV11-2 and TRBJ2-1; D gene unclear. The source was whole blood, collected in connection with sensitization to the hapten diphenylcyclopropenone (DPC). The sequence was collected from a middle-aged man with alopecia areata. Some clones in this sample may be carry-over from other donors' samples. Here the CDR3 DNA reads TGTGCCAGCAGCATACCGCCCAGAAATGAGCAGTTCTTC. It is translated as CASSIPPRNEQFF.